Shown below are 3 T cell receptor beta chains from a single sample sequenced in a study of T cells in Graves' hyperthyroidism and ophthalmopathy. There were TCR beta CDR3 regions amplified from RNA transcripts. A first-round RT-PCR of the TCR CDR3 used the HTBI primer set. MiXCR, applied by TCRdb to the multiplex PCR reads, yields one record per CDR3 protein. This sample yields a few hundred thousand distinct CDR3 sequences, of which approximately 14% are seen a single time; about 5% belongs to the top ten. Sequenced: blood. These receptors were collected from a woman between 18 and 29 years old with Graves' hyperthyroidism.

Turning to this clonotype: An end of the junction differs from the germline gene, which may be a read error. The chain uses TRBV5-1 and TRBJ2-1, with D unclear. The CDR3 contains 15 residues. Germline-derived CDR1 and CDR2 are SGHRS and YFSETQ. The CDR3 spells CASSLATPSYNGQFF. In DNA, the CDR3 is TGCGCCAGCAGCTTGGCAACCCCCTCCTACAATGGGCAGTTCTTC. Full variable domain (remainder filled in from reference TRBV5-1 and TRBJ2-1): KAGVTQTPRYLIKTRGQQVTLSCSPISGHRSVSWYQQTPGQGLQFLFEYFSETQRNKGNFPGRFSGRQFSNSRSEMNVSTLELGDSALYLCASSLATPSYNGQFFGPGTRLTVL.

This chain connects TRBV5-1 to TRBJ2-7; D is tentatively TRBD1 or TRBD2 (5 bases each). Trimming stripped 4 bases from V and 9 bases from J, with 17 bases between. Germline V gene sequence: CDR1 SGHRS, CDR2 YFSETQ. This CDR3 is built from 13 residues. The CDR3 loop reads CASSHGDRSGQYF. The DNA of the CDR3 is TGCGCCAGCAGCCATGGGGACCGCTCCGGGCAGTACTTC.

This clonotype was observed a handful of times. The CDR3 DNA is TGTGCCAGCATATCCGGGAAATCCACAGATACGCAGTATTTT. Amino acid sequence: CASISGKSTDTQYF. The rearrangement uses TRBV5-5 and TRBJ2-3, with D possibly TRBD2 on 5 matching bases. The CDR3 extends over 14 amino acids. The ends were cut back, 6 bases at V and 2 bases at J, with 13 bases in the middle. Germline V gives CDR1 SGHKS, CDR2 YYEKEE (reference sequence).